This entry describes one TCR beta chain. The CDR3 has 15 residues. The V and J ends lost 4 bases and 3 bases, in that order; junction bases with no gene match: 3. Germline CDR1 is SNHLY and CDR2 is FYNNEI. Clones were sequenced by immunoSEQ multiplex PCR, and TCRdb holds only the in-frame ones, with some missing. This table has almost 85,000 clones, 85% to 95% appearing once. The data are from a study of control samples from healthy donors and cancer patients. The genes are TRBV2 and TRBJ1-3; 10 bases align to TRBD1. This sequence was found in a woman between 18 and 29 years old in good health. The material sequenced was blood. CDR3 protein: CASSVGTGVGNTIYF. The CDR3 nucleotides read TGTGCCAGCAGTGTCGGGACAGGGGTTGGAAACACCATATATTTT.